This TCR beta chain is from a study of cytomegalovirus exposure and HLA in healthy donors. PCR employed 60 Vbeta and 13 Jbeta primers. The protocol was immunoSEQ multiplex PCR, while the TCRdb copy is restricted to in-frame clones and leaves out a portion. The sample lists around 84,000 clones, approximately 80% seen once, with over 3% in the top ten. J gave up 6 bases and V 4 bases, and 9 bases lay outside the gene matches. This CDR3 has 16 residues. Germline-derived CDR1 and CDR2 are MDHEN and SYDVKM. The chain joins TRBV28 to TRBJ2-2; 9 bases align to TRBD1. Material: PBMCs. This TCR was sampled from a man in his fifties or sixties in good health and CMV-seronegative. This CDR3 reads CASSSGTGFFAGELFF. The CDR3 DNA reads as TGTGCCAGCAGTTCCGGGACAGGGTTCTTCGCCGGGGAGCTGTTTTTT.